These 29 T cell receptor beta chains came from one sample sequenced in a study of human T cells and chemical hapten exposure (dated by TCRdb to the early 2020s). Reading the label with the study, this specimen's time point is: patch test 3, about 24 weeks after DPC sensitization. The sample's treatment or condition, from its label and the paper: therapeutic diphenylcyclopropenone sensitization with weekly scalp DPC. The method was RACE. Sequencing instrument: NextSeq 500. TCRdb itself trimmed the public reads at Q25 with fastp, ran MiXCR and retained productive beta chains. Each CDR3 protein gets just one entry, which takes the most common genes and DNA from the rows behind it. Within this sample are around 85,000 distinct CDR3 sequences, with 10% to 15% of them counted one time only. Around 5.8% of the sample is in the top ten clones. The source was whole blood, collected in connection with sensitization to the hapten diphenylcyclopropenone (DPC). Receptors were obtained from a woman between 45 and 65 years old with alopecia areata. Some clones in this sample may be carry-over from other donors' samples.

The CDR3 here is CASSTDRSGANVLTF. DNA for the CDR3: TGTGCCAGCAGCACGGACAGGTCTGGGGCCAACGTCCTGACTTTC. This sequence joins TRBV7-3 and TRBJ2-6; 7 positions match TRBD1. The CDR3 runs 15 residues. Germline trimming cut 5 bases from V and 1 base from J; bases unmatched to any gene: 2. In germline, CDR1 is SGHTA, CDR2 FQGTGA.

The chain has TRBV30 and TRBJ2-1; TRBD2 agrees at 11 bases. With V trimmed by 0 bases and J by 10 bases, 11 bases remained unmatched. In germline, CDR1 is GTSNPN, CDR2 SVGIG (reference sequence). The CDR3 is 16 residues long. The CDR3 sequence is CAWSVRTSGRLREQFF. CDR3 nucleotide sequence: TGTGCCTGGAGTGTACGAACTAGCGGGAGATTGAGAGAGCAGTTCTTC.

This clonotype occurred many times. The V and J genes are TRBV2 and TRBJ1-1, with unresolved D. CDR3 length: 15 amino acids. The germline V gene has CDR1 SNHLY and CDR2 FYNNEI. Trimming took off 7 bases at V and 0 bases at J, with 15 bases between the two ends. The CDR3 here is CASIFELGLNTEAFF. The CDR3 DNA follows: TGTGCCAGCATCTTCGAGCTGGGCCTGAACACTGAAGCTTTCTTT.

This clonotype has at least ten counts. The chain is built from TRBV18 and TRBJ2-7; perhaps TRBD2 as D (5 bases). CDR1 and CDR2 (germline): KGHSH, LQKENI. Trimming stripped 3 bases from V and 7 bases from J, with 16 bases between. The length of the CDR3 is 14 residues. In nucleotides, the CDR3 is TGTGCCAGCTCACCCAAGGATCCGACGGGAGAGCAGTACTTC. It translates to CASSPKDPTGEQYF. The whole variable domain, filled in from reference TRBV18 and TRBJ2-7, reads NAGVMQNPRHLVRRRGQEARLRCSPMKGHSHVYWYRQLPEEGLKFMVYLQKENIIDESGMPKERFSAEFPKEGPSILRIQQVVRGDSAAYFCASSPKDPTGEQYFGPGTRLTVT.

The chain has TRBV12-3 or TRBV12-4 and TRBJ2-1, with 9 nucleotides matching TRBD2. The CDR3 totals 18 residues. J lost 8 bases, V lost 4 bases, and 18 bases had no gene match. The CDR3 loop reads CASSSGKVAGASSYEQFF. The CDR3 DNA follows: TGTGCCAGCAGTTCGGGCAAAGTAGCGGGAGCATCAAGCTATGAGCAGTTCTTC.

CDR3: CASSPKGLAGANTGELFF. CDR3 DNA: TGTGCCAGCTCACCTAAAGGACTAGCGGGAGCGAACACCGGGGAGCTGTTTTTT. The chain has TRBV18 and TRBJ2-2, with TRBD2 identical over 13 bases. The V gene end was trimmed by 3 bases and the J gene end by 0 bases; junction bases not matched to a gene: 4. The germline V gene encodes CDR1 KGHSH and CDR2 LQKENI. The CDR3 is made up of 18 amino acids.

The rearrangement uses TRBV29-1 and TRBJ2-7; D gene ambiguous. V was pared by 1 base and J by 11 bases, with 12 bases between. Germline CDR1 and CDR2: SQVTM and ANQGSEA. CDR3 size: 11 residues. CDR3 nucleotide sequence: TGCAGCGTTGAAGCCTGGGGAAGGAAGTACTTC. As protein: CSVEAWGRKYF.

The table lists this clonotype with many counts. The chain's CDR3 is CASSRDQTYNEQFF. The CDR3 coding sequence is TGTGCCAGCAGCCGGGACCAGACCTACAATGAGCAGTTCTTC. V and J are TRBV6-4 and TRBJ2-1; the D call may be TRBD1 or TRBD2 (5 bases each). V lost 6 bases, J lost 2 bases, and 11 bases lay in between. The CDR3 contains 14 residues. Per the germline V gene, CDR1 is MRHNA and CDR2 is SNTAGT.

This clonotype was found many times. The junction and the germline gene differ at one end; a read error may be behind it. The chain has TRBV7-7 and TRBJ2-7, with TRBD2 matching 11 bases. CDR3 size: 19 residues. Germline V gives CDR1 SSHAT, CDR2 FNYEAQ (reference sequence). In DNA, the CDR3 is TGTGCTAGCAGCTTAGCGCGGGTAGCGGGAGGGCCGGAAGCCTACGAGCAGTACTTC. Protein product: CASSLARVAGGPEAYEQYF.

This clonotype showed up many times. This chain uses TRBV29-1 with TRBJ1-1, with 8 positions matching TRBD1. This CDR3 comprises 11 residues. V shed 2 bases and J 8 bases; nucleotides not matched to a gene: 1. Germline V gene sequence: CDR1 SQVTM, CDR2 ANQGSEA. The CDR3 DNA sequence: TGCAGCGTTGAATCAGGGGGCGAAGCTTTCTTT. Amino acid sequence: CSVESGGEAFF.

Many counts were recorded for this clonotype. The J gene is TRBJ2-3, the V gene TRBV3-1, with 8 bases matching TRBD2. Germline trimming cut 4 bases from V and 4 bases from J; bases unmatched to any gene: 13. Germline lookup yields CDR1 LGHDT and CDR2 YNNKEL (reference sequence). The CDR3 consists of 17 residues. The CDR3 sequence: CASSPRLGRAGADTQYF. The CDR3 region has the DNA TGTGCCAGCAGCCCGAGGCTCGGGAGGGCAGGCGCAGATACGCAGTATTTT.

This clonotype occurred a few times. The V and J genes are TRBV19 and TRBJ1-5; 11 nucleotides align to TRBD1. Per the germline V gene, CDR1 is LNHDA and CDR2 is SQIVND (reference sequence). The junction had 8 bases not matched to a gene; V was cut back by 7 bases and J by 3 bases. The CDR3 has 16 amino acids. CDR3: CASNPRDRGSNQPQHF. DNA for the CDR3: TGTGCCAGTAACCCCCGGGACAGGGGGTCCAATCAGCCCCAGCATTTT.

This chain connects TRBV29-1 to TRBJ2-5, with D maybe TRBD2 (5 bases). The CDR3 sequence is 14 residues long. Germline CDR1 is SQVTM and CDR2 is ANQGSEA. The V end lost 5 bases, the J end lost 4 bases, and 17 bases lay between the germline ends. The CDR3 loop is CSVSGSARGETQYF. The CDR3 DNA reads as TGCAGCGTTTCGGGGTCAGCAAGAGGAGAGACCCAGTACTTC.

This clonotype was detected only a few times. The chain joins TRBV18 to TRBJ2-1; D unclear. The ends were cut back, 1 base at V and 9 bases at J, with 10 bases in the middle. This CDR3 is 13 amino acids long. The germline V gene has CDR1 KGHSH and CDR2 LQKENI. CDR3 loop: CASSPRKGFEQFF. CDR3 sequence (DNA): TGTGCCAGCTCACCACGGAAAGGGTTTGAGCAGTTCTTC.

This clonotype was counted only a few times. CDR3 residues: CSARDQASMQFF. DNA for the CDR3: TGCAGTGCTAGAGATCAGGCTAGTATGCAGTTCTTC. The chain links TRBV20-1 to TRBJ2-1; unclear D gene. V lost 0 bases and J lost 12, with 12 bases in between. CDR3 length: 12 amino acids. The V gene's germline CDR1 is DFQATT and CDR2 SNEGSKA (reference sequence).

The chain carries TRBV28 and TRBJ2-3, with a weak D call TRBD2 (6 bases). The length of the CDR3 is 16 residues. Germline V lookup: CDR1 MDHEN, CDR2 SYDVKM. V lost 4 bases and J lost 1, with 15 bases in between. The CDR3: CASSWTTGAGTDTQYF. For the CDR3, the DNA is TGTGCCAGCAGTTGGACTACTGGAGCCGGCACAGATACGCAGTATTTT.

The rearrangement links TRBV5-1 to TRBJ1-1; D gene uncertain. The germline V gene has CDR1 SGHRS and CDR2 YFSETQ. Trimming cost V 3 bases and J 0 bases, with 15 bases left between them. CDR3 length equals 16 residues. DNA for the CDR3: TGCGCCAGCAGCTCCCTGGTGGCCAGCATGAACACTGAAGCTTTCTTT. This codes for CASSSLVASMNTEAFF.

V usage is TRBV11-2 and J usage is TRBJ2-3; tentative D call: TRBD2 (5 bases). From germline, CDR1 is SGHAT and CDR2 FQNNGV. The CDR3 extends over 16 amino acids. The germline V and J ends were trimmed by 0 bases and 2 bases, with 12 bases remaining between them. The CDR3: CASSLDLGRHTDTQYF. CDR3 in DNA: TGTGCCAGCAGCTTAGATCTAGGGAGACACACAGATACGCAGTATTTT.

This clonotype was seen more than once but under ten times. The chain uses TRBV18 and TRBJ2-3; the D is unclear. Germline V gives CDR1 KGHSH, CDR2 LQKENI. V was cut by 3 bases and J by 0 bases, with 13 bases left in between. This CDR3 contains 16 residues. The CDR3 protein is CASSPVIGGSTDTQYF. The CDR3 coding sequence is TGTGCCAGCTCACCGGTTATTGGCGGAAGCACAGATACGCAGTATTTT.

This clonotype was found a few times. V is TRBV10-2 and J is TRBJ1-2; D possibly corresponds to TRBD1 (6 bases). This CDR3 is built from 14 residues. The V end was cut by 6 bases, the J end by 3 bases, with 14 bases between. The germline V gene encodes CDR1 WSHSY and CDR2 SAAADI. The DNA for the CDR3 is TGCGCCAGCAGAAGGGGGGCGCAGGACTATGGCTACACCTTC. Its translation: CASRRGAQDYGYTF.

This clonotype was counted between two and nine times. The CDR3 bases are TGTGCCAGCAGTTTCCGTATGCGCGGACCAGCCAAAAACATTCAGTACTTC. Its translation: CASSFRMRGPAKNIQYF. V usage is TRBV28 and J usage is TRBJ2-4; D is unresolved. Trimming left V 3 bases short and J 0 bases short, with 15 bases between. The CDR3 runs 17 residues. Germline CDR1 MDHEN, CDR2 SYDVKM.

The rearrangement joins TRBV29-1 to TRBJ2-7, with D perhaps TRBD1 or TRBD2 (5 bases each). The CDR3 has 12 amino acids. Trimming shortened V by 4 bases and J by 2 bases, and 9 bases separated the two germline ends. Germline lookup yields CDR1 SQVTM and CDR2 ANQGSEA. The CDR3 region has the DNA TGCAGCGTTGCACCGGGGCCCTACGAGCAGTACTTC. It encodes CSVAPGPYEQYF.

About this clonotype itself: Possible read error: a much larger clone is one base away. V and J are TRBV5-1 and TRBJ2-7, with unresolved D. The germline CDR1 and CDR2 sequences are SGHRS and YFSETQ. The germline V and J ends were trimmed by 2 bases and 7 bases, with 16 bases remaining between them. The CDR3 spans 14 residues. CDR3 residues: CASSFESFPGEQYF. CDR3 nucleotide sequence: TGCGCCAGCAGCTTTGAGTCTTTTCCTGGGGAGCAGTACTTC. The variable domain in full, completed from reference TRBV5-1 and TRBJ2-7, reads KAGVTQTPRYLIKTRGQQVTLSCSPISGHRSVSWYQQTPGQGLQFLFEYFSETQRNKGNFPGRFSGRQFSNSRSEMNVSTLELGDSALYLCASSFESFPGEQYFGPGTRLTVT.

The V and J genes are TRBV20-1 and TRBJ2-7; 11 nucleotides align to TRBD1. The CDR3 contains 14 residues. The junction had 6 bases not matched to a gene; V was cut back by 2 bases and J by 6 bases. Germline V CDR1 and CDR2: DFQATT, SNEGSKA (reference sequence). The CDR3 here is CSARIPGQGGEQYF. The CDR3 DNA follows: TGCAGTGCTAGAATCCCGGGACAGGGGGGCGAGCAGTACTTC.

The sample holds a few counts of this clonotype. The chain uses TRBV20-1 and TRBJ2-2; D is perhaps TRBD2 (6 bases). Germline values: CDR1 DFQATT, CDR2 SNEGSKA (reference sequence). The length of the CDR3 is 14 residues. V was pared by 3 bases and J by 2 bases, with 10 bases between. CDR3 loop: CSASYGGNTGELFF. CDR3 bases: TGCAGTGCTAGTTACGGGGGAAACACCGGGGAGCTGTTTTTT.

About this clonotype itself: A far more abundant clone sits one base away, making this likely a read error. V gene TRBV7-9 combines with J gene TRBJ2-7; 10 bases are a match to TRBD2. Germline loops: CDR1 SEHNR, CDR2 FQNEAQ (reference sequence). Losses at the gene ends were 4 bases for V and 7 bases for J; bases not matched to a gene: 28. The CDR3 has 21 residues. The DNA of the CDR3 is TGTGCCAGCAGCTCACTCGGGACTAGCGAGTTGGGTCAGAGCTCCTACAATGAGCAGTACTTC. Translation gives CASSSLGTSELGQSSYNEQYF.

The sample holds many counts of this clonotype. CDR3 protein: CASGRDTNSPLHF. The CDR3 bases are TGTGCCAGCGGGCGGGACACTAATTCACCCCTCCACTTT. This sequence joins TRBV7-2 and TRBJ1-6; D perhaps matches TRBD1 (6 bases). The CDR3 is 13 amino acids. The V end was cut by 8 bases, the J end by 6 bases, with 11 bases between. CDR1 is SGHTA and CDR2 is FQGNSA in the germline V gene.

The V call is TRBV19, the J call TRBJ2-2; 10 bases match TRBD2. CDR1 is LNHDA and CDR2 is SQIVND in the germline V gene (reference sequence). The trim removed 3 bases at V and 3 bases at J, leaving 4 bases unmatched. This CDR3 is built from 16 residues. The DNA of the CDR3 is TGTGCCAGTAGTATTCCTAGCGGGAGTGACACCGGGGAGCTGTTTTTT. Encoded protein: CASSIPSGSDTGELFF.

This clonotype appeared a few times. This chain joins TRBV12-3 or TRBV12-4 and TRBJ2-1, with a weak D call TRBD2 (7 bases). V was cut by 3 bases and J by 4 bases, with 13 bases left in between. The CDR3 covers 15 residues. This CDR3 reads CASSFLAGAYNEQFF. The CDR3 DNA follows: TGTGCCAGCAGTTTCCTGGCGGGGGCATACAATGAGCAGTTCTTC.